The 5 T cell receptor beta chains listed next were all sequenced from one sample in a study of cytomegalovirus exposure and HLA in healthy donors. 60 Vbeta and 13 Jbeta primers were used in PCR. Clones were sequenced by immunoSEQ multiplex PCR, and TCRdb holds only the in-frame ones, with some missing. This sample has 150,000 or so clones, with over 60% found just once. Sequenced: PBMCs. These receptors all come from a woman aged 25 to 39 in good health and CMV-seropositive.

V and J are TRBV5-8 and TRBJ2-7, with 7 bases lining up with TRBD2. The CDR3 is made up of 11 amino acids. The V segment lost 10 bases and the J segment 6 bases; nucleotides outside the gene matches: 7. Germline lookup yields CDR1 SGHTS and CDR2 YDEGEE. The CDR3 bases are TGTGCCGACACGACGGGGGGCGAGCAGTACTTC. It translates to CADTTGGEQYF.

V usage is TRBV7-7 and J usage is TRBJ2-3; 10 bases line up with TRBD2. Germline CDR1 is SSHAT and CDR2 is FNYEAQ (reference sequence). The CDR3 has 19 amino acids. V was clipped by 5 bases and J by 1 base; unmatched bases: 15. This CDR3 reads CASSPFGPTSGRGTDTQYF. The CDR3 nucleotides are TGTGCCAGCAGCCCTTTCGGCCCGACTAGCGGGCGAGGCACAGATACGCAGTATTTT.

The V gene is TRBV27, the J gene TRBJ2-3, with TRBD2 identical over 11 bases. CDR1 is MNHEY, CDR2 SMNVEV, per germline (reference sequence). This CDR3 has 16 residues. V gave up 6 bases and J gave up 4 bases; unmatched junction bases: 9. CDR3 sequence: CASSPVAGGPPDTQYF. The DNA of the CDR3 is TGTGCCAGCAGCCCAGTAGCGGGGGGGCCCCCAGATACGCAGTATTTT.

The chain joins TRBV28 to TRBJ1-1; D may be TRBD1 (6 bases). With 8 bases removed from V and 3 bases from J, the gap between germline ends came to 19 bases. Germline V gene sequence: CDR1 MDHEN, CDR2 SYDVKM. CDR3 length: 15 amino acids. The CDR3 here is CASQLTGWGYTEAFF. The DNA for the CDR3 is TGTGCCAGCCAACTTACAGGGTGGGGCTACACTGAAGCTTTCTTT.

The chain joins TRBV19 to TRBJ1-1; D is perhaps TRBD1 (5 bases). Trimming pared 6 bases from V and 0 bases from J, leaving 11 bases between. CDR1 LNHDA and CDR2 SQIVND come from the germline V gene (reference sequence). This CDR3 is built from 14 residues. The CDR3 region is CASSYRILNTEAFF. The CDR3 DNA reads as TGTGCCAGTAGCTACAGGATTCTGAACACTGAAGCTTTCTTT.